The 16 T cell receptor beta chains below were found in one sample sequenced in a study of blood T cell repertoires in COVID-19. Here immunoSEQ multiplex PCR was the method, and the copy in TCRdb shows in-frame clones only, minus some. The table includes 250,000 to 350,000 clones, roughly 89% detected once. Sequencing used peripheral blood. The receptors stem from a man aged 25 to 45 with acute or convalescent COVID-19.

The V and J genes are TRBV9 and TRBJ2-5, with D possibly being TRBD2 (6 bases). The V end lost 0 bases, the J end lost 4 bases, and 13 bases lay between the germline ends. Germline loops: CDR1 SGDLS, CDR2 YYNGEE. The CDR3 is made up of 15 amino acids. Written as DNA, the CDR3 is TGTGCCAGCAGCGTAGCCCCCAACGGGGGAGAGACCCAGTACTTC. As protein: CASSVAPNGGETQYF.

The V and J genes are TRBV11-2 and TRBJ2-1; the D gene is possibly TRBD2 (6 bases). Germline CDR1 and CDR2: SGHAT and FQNNGV. There are 15 residues in the CDR3. V lost 2 bases, J lost 1 base, and 9 bases lay in between. CDR3 amino acids: CASSLLATSYNEQFF. CDR3 nucleotide sequence: TGTGCCAGCAGCTTACTAGCGACATCCTACAATGAGCAGTTCTTC. Together with reference TRBV11-2 and TRBJ2-1, the CDR3 gives the full variable domain: EAGVAQSPRYKIIEKRQSVAFWCNPISGHATLYWYQQILGQGPKLLIQFQNNGVVDDSQLPKDRFSAERLKGVDSTLKIQPAKLEDSAVYLCASSLLATSYNEQFFGPGTRLTVL.

The genes are TRBV6-5 and TRBJ1-5, with D possibly TRBD1 on 6 matching bases. Germline CDR1 is MNHEY and CDR2 is SVGAGI. Trimming pared 6 bases from V and 1 base from J, leaving 13 bases between. The CDR3 covers 15 residues. As DNA, the CDR3 is TGTGCCAGCAGGACAGGTTTTGTAAGCAATCAGCCCCAGCATTTT. Its protein is CASRTGFVSNQPQHF.

This chain uses TRBV27 with TRBJ2-2; TRBD2 agrees at 7 bases. Looked up from germline, CDR1 is MNHEY and CDR2 is SMNVEV (reference sequence). V gave up 5 bases and J gave up 5 bases; unmatched junction bases: 8. The CDR3 consists of 15 residues. CDR3 DNA sequence: TGTGCCAGCAGTCGACGGGGGGTTGAGACCGGGGAGCTGTTTTTT. Protein sequence: CASSRRGVETGELFF.

The CDR3 loop reads CASSLQGSYEQYF. DNA for the CDR3: TGTGCCAGCAGTTTACAGGGCTCCTACGAGCAGTACTTC. This sequence joins TRBV27 and TRBJ2-7; D is perhaps TRBD1 (5 bases). Germline V gene data show CDR1 as MNHEY and CDR2 as SMNVEV (reference sequence). The CDR3 covers 13 residues. V shed 2 bases and J shed 0 bases, with 5 bases lying between them.

The chain uses TRBV28 and TRBJ2-1; TRBD2 agrees at 10 bases. V was pared by 3 bases and J by 0 bases, with 8 bases of the junction left unmatched. Germline CDR1 MDHEN, CDR2 SYDVKM. The CDR3 runs to 18 residues. The chain's CDR3 is CASSFPLSGRSSYNEQFF. In DNA form, the CDR3 reads TGTGCCAGCAGTTTCCCCCTTAGCGGGAGGAGCTCCTACAATGAGCAGTTCTTC.

This sequence joins TRBV30 and TRBJ1-1; the D gene is possibly TRBD1 (5 bases). Trimming left V 5 bases short and J 0 bases short, with 7 bases between. Germline values: CDR1 GTSNPN, CDR2 SVGIG (reference sequence). The CDR3 sequence is 12 residues long. The CDR3 DNA reads TGTGCCTGGGGACAAATGAACACTGAAGCTTTCTTT. It translates to CAWGQMNTEAFF. Looking up the rest from reference TRBV30 and TRBJ1-1 gives the full variable domain: SQTIHQWPATLVQPVGSPLSLECTVEGTSNPNLYWYRQAAGRGLQLLFYSVGIGQISSEVPQNLSASRPQDRQFILSSKKLLLSDSGFYLCAWGQMNTEAFFGQGTRLTVV.

This chain's CDR3 is CASSPSPQGAQETQYF. In DNA, the CDR3 is TGTGCCAGCTCACCATCACCCCAGGGGGCTCAAGAGACCCAGTACTTC. The chain employs TRBV18 and TRBJ2-5; 8 bases agree with TRBD1. V trimming: 2 bases; J trimming: 2 bases; junction bases outside the gene matches: 7. Germline V lookup: CDR1 KGHSH, CDR2 LQKENI. This CDR3 comprises 16 residues.

The chain recombines TRBV5-4 with TRBJ2-3; 10 positions match TRBD2. Trimming took 4 bases from V and 6 from J; bases not matched to a gene: 14. In germline, CDR1 is SGHNT, CDR2 YYREEE (reference sequence). The length of the CDR3 is 17 residues. The CDR3 nucleotides read TGTGCCAGCAGCCTCCTGGGGAGCGGGGGGGCCATGGATACGCAGTATTTT. Translating gives CASSLLGSGGAMDTQYF. The full variable domain, in which reference TRBV5-4 and TRBJ2-3 provide the parts outside the CDR3, is ETGVTQSPTHLIKTRGQQVTLRCSSQSGHNTVSWYQQALGQGPQFIFQYYREEENGRGNFPPRFSGLQFPNYSSELNVNALELDDSALYLCASSLLGSGGAMDTQYFGPGTRLTVL.

The chain recombines TRBV28 with TRBJ2-5; TRBD2 matches 7 bases. In germline, CDR1 is MDHEN, CDR2 SYDVKM. The CDR3 is 14 amino acids. V gave up 10 bases and J gave up 5 bases; unmatched junction bases: 13. The CDR3 coding sequence is TGTGCCACCGGGACTAACTTAGGTAGGGAGACCCAGTACTTC. Encoded protein: CATGTNLGRETQYF.

This clone was seen just once. This chain uses TRBV24-1 with TRBJ2-7; D may be TRBD1 (5 bases). The length of the CDR3 is 15 residues. Germline values: CDR1 KGHDR, CDR2 SFDVKD. Trimming left V 4 bases short and J 3 bases short, with 15 bases between. CDR3 nucleotides: TGTGCCACCAGTGACCCCCCGACAGTTATCTACGAGCAGTACTTC. Its translation: CATSDPPTVIYEQYF.

The rearrangement uses TRBV28 and TRBJ2-2; D call uncertain. Trimming left V 3 bases short and J 0 bases short, with 11 bases between. This CDR3 is 16 amino acids long. Per germline, CDR1 MDHEN and CDR2 SYDVKM. Here the CDR3 reads CASSFSPRTNTGELFF. The CDR3 DNA follows: TGTGCCAGCAGTTTTAGTCCCCGAACGAACACCGGGGAGCTGTTTTTT.

V is TRBV3-1 (or the pseudogene TRBV3-2) and J is TRBJ2-3; TRBD1 matches 11 bases. CDR3 length: 16 residues. Germline V gene data show CDR1 as LGHDT and CDR2 as YNNKEL (reference sequence). J lost 5 bases, V lost 4 bases, and 8 bases had no gene match. DNA for the CDR3: TGTGCCAGCAGCCCGGACAGGGGGCGCATTTTAGATACGCAGTATTTT. Its protein product is CASSPDRGRILDTQYF.

The rearrangement links TRBV6-1 to TRBJ2-1, with D possibly matching TRBD1 (6 bases). The V end was cut by 3 bases, the J end by 7 bases, with 25 bases between. Germline V lookup: CDR1 MNHNS, CDR2 SASEGT. CDR3 length equals 18 residues. The CDR3 DNA reads TGTGCCAGCAGTGAGTCCGTAGGTTACAGGGCATTGTGGAATGAGCAGTTCTTC. Amino acid sequence: CASSESVGYRALWNEQFF.

This sequence joins TRBV5-1 and TRBJ2-2; D may be TRBD2 (7 bases). Between the trimmed V and J ends, which lost 5 bases and 4 bases, there was a span of 18 bases. Germline CDR1 and CDR2: SGHRS and YFSETQ. The CDR3 length is 16 residues. CDR3 amino acids: CASRGRGAGSTGELFF. The CDR3 region has the DNA TGCGCCAGCAGGGGTCGGGGGGCCGGGAGCACCGGGGAGCTGTTTTTT.

The chain carries TRBV29-1 and TRBJ2-1; TRBD2 might be the D (6 bases). The CDR3 sequence is 14 residues long. Trimming took 7 bases from V and 3 from J, leaving 16 bases between them. Germline assignment: CDR1 SQVTM and CDR2 ANQGSEA. The CDR3: CSGTTGTYYNEQFF. CDR3 bases: TGCAGCGGGACCACCGGGACTTACTACAATGAGCAGTTCTTC.